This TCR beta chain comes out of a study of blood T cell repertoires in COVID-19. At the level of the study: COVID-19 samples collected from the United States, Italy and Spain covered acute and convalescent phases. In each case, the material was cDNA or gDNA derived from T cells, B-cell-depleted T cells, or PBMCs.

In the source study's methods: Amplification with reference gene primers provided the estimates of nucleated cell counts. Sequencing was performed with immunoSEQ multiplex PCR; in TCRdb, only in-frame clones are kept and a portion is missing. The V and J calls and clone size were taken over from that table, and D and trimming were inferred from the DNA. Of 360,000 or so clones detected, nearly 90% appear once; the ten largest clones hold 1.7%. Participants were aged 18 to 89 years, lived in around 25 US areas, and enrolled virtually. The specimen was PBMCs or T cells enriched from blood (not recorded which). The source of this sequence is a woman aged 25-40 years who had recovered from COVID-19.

CDR3 amino acids: CASSPWGRTGNSPLHF. The CDR3 nucleotides are TGTGCCAGCAGCCCTTGGGGAAGGACAGGGAATTCACCCCTCCACTTT. The gene calls are TRBV5-6 and TRBJ1-6, with 8 nucleotides matching TRBD1. The junction had 10 bases not matched to a gene; V was cut back by 4 bases and J by 7 bases. This CDR3 is built from 16 residues. Germline values: CDR1 SGHDT, CDR2 YYEEEE.